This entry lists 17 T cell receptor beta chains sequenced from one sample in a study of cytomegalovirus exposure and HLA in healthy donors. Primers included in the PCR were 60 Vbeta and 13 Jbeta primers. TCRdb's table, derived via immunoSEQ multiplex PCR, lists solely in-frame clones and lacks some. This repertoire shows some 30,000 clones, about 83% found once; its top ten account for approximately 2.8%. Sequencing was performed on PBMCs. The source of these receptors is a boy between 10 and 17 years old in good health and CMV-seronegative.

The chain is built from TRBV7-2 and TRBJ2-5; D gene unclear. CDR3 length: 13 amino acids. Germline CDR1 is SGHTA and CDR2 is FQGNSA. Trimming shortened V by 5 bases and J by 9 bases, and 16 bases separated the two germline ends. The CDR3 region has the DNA TGTGCCAGCAGCCAACTAATGGCTCGGGCCCAGTACTTC. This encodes CASSQLMARAQYF.

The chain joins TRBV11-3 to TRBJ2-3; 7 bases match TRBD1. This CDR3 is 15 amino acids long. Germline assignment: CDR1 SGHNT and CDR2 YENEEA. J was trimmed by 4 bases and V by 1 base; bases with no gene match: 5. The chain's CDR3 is CASSLVGQGADTQYF. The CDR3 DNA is TGTGCCAGCAGCTTAGTAGGGCAGGGGGCAGATACGCAGTATTTT.

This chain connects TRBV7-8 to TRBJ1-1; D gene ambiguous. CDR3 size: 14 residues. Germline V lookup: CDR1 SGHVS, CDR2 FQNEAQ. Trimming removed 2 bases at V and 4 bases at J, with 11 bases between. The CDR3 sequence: CASSLPGGTTEAFF. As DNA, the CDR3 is TGTGCCAGCAGCTTACCCGGCGGTACCACTGAAGCTTTCTTT.

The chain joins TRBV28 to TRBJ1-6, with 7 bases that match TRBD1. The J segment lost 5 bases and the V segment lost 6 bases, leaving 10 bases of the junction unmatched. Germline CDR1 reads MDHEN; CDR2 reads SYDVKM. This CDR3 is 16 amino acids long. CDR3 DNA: TGTGCCAGCAGCCGCCTTCCGGGACAGCATAATTCACCCCTCCACTTT. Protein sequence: CASSRLPGQHNSPLHF.

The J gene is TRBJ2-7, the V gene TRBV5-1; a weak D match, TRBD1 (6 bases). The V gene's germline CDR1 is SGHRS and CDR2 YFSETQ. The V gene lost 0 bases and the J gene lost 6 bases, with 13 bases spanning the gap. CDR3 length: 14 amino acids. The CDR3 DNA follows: TGCGCCAGCAGCTTGGACAGGGCTGAGGGCGAGCAGTACTTC. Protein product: CASSLDRAEGEQYF.

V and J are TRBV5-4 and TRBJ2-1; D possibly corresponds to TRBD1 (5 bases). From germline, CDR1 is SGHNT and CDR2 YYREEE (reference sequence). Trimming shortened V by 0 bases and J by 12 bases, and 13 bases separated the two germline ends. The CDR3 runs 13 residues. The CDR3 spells CASSLEGVRRQFF. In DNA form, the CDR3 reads TGTGCCAGCAGCTTGGAAGGGGTACGGAGGCAGTTCTTC.

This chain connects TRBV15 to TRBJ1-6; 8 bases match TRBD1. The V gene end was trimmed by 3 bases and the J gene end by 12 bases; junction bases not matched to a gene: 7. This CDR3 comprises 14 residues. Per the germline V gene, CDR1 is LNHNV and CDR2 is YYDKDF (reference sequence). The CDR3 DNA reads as TGTGCCACCAGCAGGCGACAGGGGATTATACCCCTCCACTTT. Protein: CATSRRQGIIPLHF.

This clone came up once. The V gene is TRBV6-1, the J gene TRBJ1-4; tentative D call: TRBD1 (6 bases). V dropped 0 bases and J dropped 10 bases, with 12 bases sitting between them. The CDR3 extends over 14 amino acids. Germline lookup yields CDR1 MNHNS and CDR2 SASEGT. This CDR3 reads CASSEAFDRRKLFF. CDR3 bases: TGTGCCAGCAGTGAAGCCTTCGACAGGAGAAAACTGTTTTTT.

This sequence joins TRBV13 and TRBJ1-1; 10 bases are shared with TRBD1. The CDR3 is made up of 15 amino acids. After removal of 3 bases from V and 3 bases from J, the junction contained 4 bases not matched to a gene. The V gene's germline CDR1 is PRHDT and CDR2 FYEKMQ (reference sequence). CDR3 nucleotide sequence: TGTGCCAGCAGCTTCGGACAGGGGGGGGACACTGAAGCTTTCTTT. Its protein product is CASSFGQGGDTEAFF. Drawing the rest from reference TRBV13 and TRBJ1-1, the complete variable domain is AAGVIQSPRHLIKEKRETATLKCYPIPRHDTVYWYQQGPGQDPQFLISFYEKMQSDKGSIPDRFSAQQFSDYHSELNMSSLELGDSALYFCASSFGQGGDTEAFFGQGTRLTVV.

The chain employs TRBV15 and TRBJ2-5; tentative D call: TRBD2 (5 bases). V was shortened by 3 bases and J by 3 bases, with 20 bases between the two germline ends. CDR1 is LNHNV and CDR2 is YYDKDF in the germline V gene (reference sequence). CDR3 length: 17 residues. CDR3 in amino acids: CATSSGGGLGVEETQYF. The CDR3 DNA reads TGTGCCACCAGCAGTGGCGGCGGGCTTGGAGTGGAAGAGACCCAGTACTTC.

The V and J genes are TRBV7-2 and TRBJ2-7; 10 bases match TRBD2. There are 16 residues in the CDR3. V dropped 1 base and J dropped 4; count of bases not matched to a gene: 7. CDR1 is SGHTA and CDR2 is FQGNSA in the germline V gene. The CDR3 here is CASSLGGAGGLYEQYF. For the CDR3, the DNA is TGTGCCAGCAGCTTAGGTGGAGCGGGGGGGCTTTACGAGCAGTACTTC. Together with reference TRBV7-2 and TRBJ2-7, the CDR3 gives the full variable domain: GAGVSQSPSNKVTEKGKDVELRCDPISGHTALYWYRQSLGQGLEFLIYFQGNSAPDKSGLPSDRFSAERTGGSVSTLTIQRTQQEDSAVYLCASSLGGAGGLYEQYFGPGTRLTVT.

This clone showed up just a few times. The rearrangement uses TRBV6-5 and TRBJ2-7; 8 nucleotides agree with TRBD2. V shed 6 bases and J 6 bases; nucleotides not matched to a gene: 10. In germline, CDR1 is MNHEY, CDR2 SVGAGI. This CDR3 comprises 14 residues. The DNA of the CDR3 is TGTGCCAGCAGCCCGGGAGGGGCGGGCAGCGAGCAGTACTTC. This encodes CASSPGGAGSEQYF.

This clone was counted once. CDR3 residues: CASSLSTQTQYF. CDR3 DNA: TGTGCCAGCAGCTTATCGACACAGACGCAGTATTTT. V usage is TRBV11-3 and J usage is TRBJ2-3; D is undetermined. Trimming took off 2 bases at V and 9 bases at J, with 9 bases between the two ends. This CDR3 spans 12 amino acids. Germline CDR1 is SGHNT and CDR2 is YENEEA.

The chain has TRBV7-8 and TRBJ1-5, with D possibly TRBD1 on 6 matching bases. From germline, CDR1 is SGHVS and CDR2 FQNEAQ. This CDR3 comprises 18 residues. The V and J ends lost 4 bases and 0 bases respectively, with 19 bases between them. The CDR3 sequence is CASSSLGGAGISNQPQHF. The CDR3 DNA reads TGTGCCAGCAGCTCCCTCGGGGGGGCGGGGATTAGCAATCAGCCCCAGCATTTT.

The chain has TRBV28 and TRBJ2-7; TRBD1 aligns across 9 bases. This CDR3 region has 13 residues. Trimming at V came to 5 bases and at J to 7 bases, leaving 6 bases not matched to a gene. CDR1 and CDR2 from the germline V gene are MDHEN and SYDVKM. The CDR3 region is CASSLRQGEEQYF. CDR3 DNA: TGTGCCAGCAGTCTCCGACAGGGGGAAGAGCAGTACTTC.

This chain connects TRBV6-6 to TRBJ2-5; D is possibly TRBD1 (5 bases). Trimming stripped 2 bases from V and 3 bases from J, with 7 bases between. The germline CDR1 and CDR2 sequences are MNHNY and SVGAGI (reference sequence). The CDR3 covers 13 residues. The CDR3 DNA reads TGTGCCAGCAGTTACAACAGGAAAGAGACCCAGTACTTC. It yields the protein CASSYNRKETQYF.

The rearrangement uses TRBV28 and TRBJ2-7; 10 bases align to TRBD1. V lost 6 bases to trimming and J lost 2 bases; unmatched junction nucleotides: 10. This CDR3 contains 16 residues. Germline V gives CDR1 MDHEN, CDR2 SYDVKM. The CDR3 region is CASSSPRTGGPYEQYF. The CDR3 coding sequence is TGTGCCAGCAGCTCTCCTCGGACAGGGGGGCCCTACGAGCAGTACTTC.